Below, one TCR beta chain is given with its context. The source of the sample is a study of blood T cell repertoires in COVID-19. Study as a whole: The United States, Italy and Spain provided the acute and convalescent COVID-19 samples. From T cells, B-cell-depleted T cells, or PBMCs came the material, which was cDNA or gDNA.

Assay used: immunoSEQ multiplex PCR; TCRdb lists only in-frame clones, some missing. Here the sample spans under 110,000 clones, 76% being singletons. During active infection, Seattle patients enrolled and were then monitored through disease. The length of the CDR3 is 16 residues. CDR1 and CDR2 (germline): MNHEY, SVGAGI. The V end was cut by 0 bases, the J end by 2 bases, with 14 bases between. The chain couples TRBV6-5 to TRBJ2-7; a weak D match, TRBD1 (6 bases). The sequence derives from an elderly man with COVID-19, enrolled during active disease. Input material: peripheral blood. CDR3 sequence reads: CASSYSGATSTYEQYF. DNA of the CDR3: TGTGCCAGCAGTTACTCGGGGGCCACATCCACCTACGAGCAGTACTTC.